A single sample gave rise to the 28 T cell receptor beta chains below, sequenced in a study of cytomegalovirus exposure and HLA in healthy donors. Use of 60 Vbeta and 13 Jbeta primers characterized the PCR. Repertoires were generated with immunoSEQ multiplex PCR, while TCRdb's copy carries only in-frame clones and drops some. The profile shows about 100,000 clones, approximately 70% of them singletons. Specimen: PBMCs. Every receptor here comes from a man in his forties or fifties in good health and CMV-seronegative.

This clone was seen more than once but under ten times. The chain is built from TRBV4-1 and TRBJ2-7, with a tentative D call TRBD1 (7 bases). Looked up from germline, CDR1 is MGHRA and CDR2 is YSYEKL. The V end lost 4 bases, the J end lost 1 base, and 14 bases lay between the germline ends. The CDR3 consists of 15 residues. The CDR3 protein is CASSPGQEGSYEQYF. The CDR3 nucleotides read TGCGCCAGCAGCCCAGGACAGGAGGGATCCTACGAGCAGTACTTC.

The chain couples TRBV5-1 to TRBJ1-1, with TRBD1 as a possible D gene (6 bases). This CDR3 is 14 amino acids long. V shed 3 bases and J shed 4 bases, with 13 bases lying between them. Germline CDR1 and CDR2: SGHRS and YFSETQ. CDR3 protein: CASSYDTGFTEAFF. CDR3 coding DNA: TGCGCCAGCAGCTACGACACAGGGTTCACTGAAGCTTTCTTT.

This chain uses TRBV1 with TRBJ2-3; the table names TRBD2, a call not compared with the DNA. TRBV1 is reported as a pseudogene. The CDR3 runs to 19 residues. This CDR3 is CTSSPRLAGGNTSTDTQYF. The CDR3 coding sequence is TGCACCAGCAGCCCACGACTAGCGGGGGGCAACACTAGCACAGATACGCAGTATTTT.

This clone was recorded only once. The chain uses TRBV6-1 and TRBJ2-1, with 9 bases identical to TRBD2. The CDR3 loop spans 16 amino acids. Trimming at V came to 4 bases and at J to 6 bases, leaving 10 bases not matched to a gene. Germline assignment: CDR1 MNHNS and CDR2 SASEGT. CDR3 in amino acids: CASSGLAAEVFNEQFF. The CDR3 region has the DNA TGTGCCAGCAGTGGACTAGCGGCGGAGGTCTTCAATGAGCAGTTCTTC.

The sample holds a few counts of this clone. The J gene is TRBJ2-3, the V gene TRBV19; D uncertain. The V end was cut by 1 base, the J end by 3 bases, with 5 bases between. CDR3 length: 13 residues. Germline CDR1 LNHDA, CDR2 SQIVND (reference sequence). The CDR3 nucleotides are TGTGCCAGTAGTATAGCCTATACAGATACGCAGTATTTT. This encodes CASSIAYTDTQYF.

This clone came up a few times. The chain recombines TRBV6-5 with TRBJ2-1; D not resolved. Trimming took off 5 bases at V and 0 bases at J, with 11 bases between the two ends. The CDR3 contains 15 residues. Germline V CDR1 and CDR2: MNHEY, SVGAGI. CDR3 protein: CASSPYRYSYNEQFF. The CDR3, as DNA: TGTGCCAGCAGTCCCTACCGCTACTCCTACAATGAGCAGTTCTTC.

CDR3 nucleotides: TGTGCCAGCAGTTTAGGATGGACGGGGGAGCAGTACTTC. Translating it yields CASSLGWTGEQYF. The gene calls are TRBV28 and TRBJ2-7, with D perhaps TRBD2 (5 bases). The germline V gene has CDR1 MDHEN and CDR2 SYDVKM. The CDR3 runs to 13 residues. With 2 bases removed from V and 7 bases from J, the gap between germline ends came to 12 bases.

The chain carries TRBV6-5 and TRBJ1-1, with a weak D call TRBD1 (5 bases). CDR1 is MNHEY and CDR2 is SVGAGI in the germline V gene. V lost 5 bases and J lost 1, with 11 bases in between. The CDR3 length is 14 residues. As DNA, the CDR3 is TGTGCCAGCAGTCGGAGACAGCCGAACACTGAAGCTTTCTTT. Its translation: CASSRRQPNTEAFF.

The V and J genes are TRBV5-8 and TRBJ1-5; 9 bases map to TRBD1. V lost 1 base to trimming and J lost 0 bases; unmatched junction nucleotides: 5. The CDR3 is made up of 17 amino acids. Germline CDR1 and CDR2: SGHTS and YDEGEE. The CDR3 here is CASSLWDRAISNQPQHF. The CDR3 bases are TGTGCCAGCAGCTTGTGGGACAGGGCAATTAGCAATCAGCCCCAGCATTTT.

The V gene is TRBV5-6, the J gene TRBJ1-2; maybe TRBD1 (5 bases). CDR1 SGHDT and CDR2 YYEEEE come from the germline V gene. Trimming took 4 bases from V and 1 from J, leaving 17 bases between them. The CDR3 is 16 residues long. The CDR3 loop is CASSRESGAFNYGYTF. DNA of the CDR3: TGTGCCAGCAGCCGGGAGAGCGGGGCCTTTAACTATGGCTACACCTTC.

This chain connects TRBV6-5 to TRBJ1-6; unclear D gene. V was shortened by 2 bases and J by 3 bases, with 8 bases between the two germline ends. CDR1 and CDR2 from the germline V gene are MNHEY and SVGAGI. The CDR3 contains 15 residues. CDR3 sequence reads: CASSYAGIYNSPLHF. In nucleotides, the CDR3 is TGTGCCAGCAGTTACGCGGGGATCTATAATTCACCCCTCCACTTT.

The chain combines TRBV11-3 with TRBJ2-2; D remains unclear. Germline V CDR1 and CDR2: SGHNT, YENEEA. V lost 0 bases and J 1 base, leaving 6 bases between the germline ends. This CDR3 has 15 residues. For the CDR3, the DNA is TGTGCCAGCAGCTTAGAAGCAGGGAACACCGGGGAGCTGTTTTTT. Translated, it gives CASSLEAGNTGELFF.

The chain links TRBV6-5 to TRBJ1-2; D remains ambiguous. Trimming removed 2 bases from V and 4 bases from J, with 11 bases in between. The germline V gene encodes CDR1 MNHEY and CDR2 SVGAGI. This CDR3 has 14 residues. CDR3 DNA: TGTGCCAGCAGTTACGGGCAGGCGATCTATGGCTACACCTTC. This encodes CASSYGQAIYGYTF.

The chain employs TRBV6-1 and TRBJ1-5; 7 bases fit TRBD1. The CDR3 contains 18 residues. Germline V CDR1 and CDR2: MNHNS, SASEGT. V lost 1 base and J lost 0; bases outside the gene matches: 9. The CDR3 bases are TGTGCCAGCAGTGAAGGATGGGACAGAGCTTATAGCAATCAGCCCCAGCATTTT. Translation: CASSEGWDRAYSNQPQHF.

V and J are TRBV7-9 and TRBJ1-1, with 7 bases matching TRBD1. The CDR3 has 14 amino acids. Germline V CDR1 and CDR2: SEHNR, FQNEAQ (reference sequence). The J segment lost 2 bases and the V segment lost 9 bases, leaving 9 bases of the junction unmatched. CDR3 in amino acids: CARKGAGINTEAFF. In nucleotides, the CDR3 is TGTGCCAGAAAGGGGGCGGGAATCAACACTGAAGCTTTCTTT.

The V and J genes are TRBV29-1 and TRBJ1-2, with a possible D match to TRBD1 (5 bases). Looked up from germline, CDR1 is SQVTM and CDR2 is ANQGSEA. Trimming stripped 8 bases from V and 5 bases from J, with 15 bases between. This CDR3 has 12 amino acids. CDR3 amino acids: CSCGRGPYGYTF. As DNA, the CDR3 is TGCAGCTGCGGGCGGGGCCCATATGGCTACACCTTC.

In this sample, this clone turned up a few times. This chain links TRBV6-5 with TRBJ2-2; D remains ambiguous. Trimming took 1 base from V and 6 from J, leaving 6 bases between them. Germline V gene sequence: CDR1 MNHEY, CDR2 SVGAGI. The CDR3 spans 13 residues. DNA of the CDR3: TGTGCCAGCAGTTACTTGTTAGCCGGGGAGCTGTTTTTT. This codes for CASSYLLAGELFF.

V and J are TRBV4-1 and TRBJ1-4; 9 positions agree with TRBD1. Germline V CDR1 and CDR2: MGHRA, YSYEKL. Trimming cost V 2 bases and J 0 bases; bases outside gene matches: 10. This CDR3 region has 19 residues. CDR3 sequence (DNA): TGCGCCAGCAGCCAAAAGATAGGGACAGGGAAGACAACTAATGAAAAACTGTTTTTT. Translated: CASSQKIGTGKTTNEKLFF.

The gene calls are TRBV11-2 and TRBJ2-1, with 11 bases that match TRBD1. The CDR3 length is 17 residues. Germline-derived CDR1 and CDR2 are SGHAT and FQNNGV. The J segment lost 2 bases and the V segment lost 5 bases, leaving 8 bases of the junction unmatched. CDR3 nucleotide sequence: TGTGCCAGCAGCCCCCCCTCGGGACAGGGGGCCTACAATGAGCAGTTCTTC. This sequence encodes CASSPPSGQGAYNEQFF.

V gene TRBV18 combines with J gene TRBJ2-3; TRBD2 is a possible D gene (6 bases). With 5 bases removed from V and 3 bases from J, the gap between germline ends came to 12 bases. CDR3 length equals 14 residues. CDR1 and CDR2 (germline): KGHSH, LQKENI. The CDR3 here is CASSWAGTTDTQYF. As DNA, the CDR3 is TGTGCCAGCTCATGGGCGGGGACGACAGATACGCAGTATTTT.

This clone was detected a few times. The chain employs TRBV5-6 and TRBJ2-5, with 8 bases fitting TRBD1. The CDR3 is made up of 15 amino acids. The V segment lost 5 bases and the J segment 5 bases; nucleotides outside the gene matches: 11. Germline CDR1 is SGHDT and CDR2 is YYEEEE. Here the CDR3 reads CASRQGRQGLETQYF. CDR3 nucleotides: TGTGCCAGCAGACAGGGTAGACAGGGGTTGGAGACCCAGTACTTC.

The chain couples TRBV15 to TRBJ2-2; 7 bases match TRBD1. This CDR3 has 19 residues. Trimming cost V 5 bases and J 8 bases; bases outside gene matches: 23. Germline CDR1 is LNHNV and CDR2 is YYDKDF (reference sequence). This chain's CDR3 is CATSLKHQDVGQYLGELFF. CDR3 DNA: TGTGCCACCAGCTTAAAACATCAGGATGTGGGACAGTATTTGGGGGAGCTGTTTTTT.

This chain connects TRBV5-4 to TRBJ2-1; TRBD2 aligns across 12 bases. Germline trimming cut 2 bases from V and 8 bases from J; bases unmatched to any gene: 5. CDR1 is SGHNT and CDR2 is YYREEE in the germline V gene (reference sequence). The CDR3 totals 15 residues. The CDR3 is CASSFLAGGPDEQFF. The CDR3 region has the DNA TGTGCCAGCAGCTTTCTAGCGGGGGGGCCGGATGAGCAGTTCTTC.

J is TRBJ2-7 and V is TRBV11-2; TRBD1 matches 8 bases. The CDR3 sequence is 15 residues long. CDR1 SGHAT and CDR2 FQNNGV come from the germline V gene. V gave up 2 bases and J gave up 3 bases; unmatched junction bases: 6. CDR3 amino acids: CASSLSRGLNYEQYF. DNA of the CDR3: TGTGCCAGCAGCTTAAGCAGGGGGCTTAACTACGAGCAGTACTTC.

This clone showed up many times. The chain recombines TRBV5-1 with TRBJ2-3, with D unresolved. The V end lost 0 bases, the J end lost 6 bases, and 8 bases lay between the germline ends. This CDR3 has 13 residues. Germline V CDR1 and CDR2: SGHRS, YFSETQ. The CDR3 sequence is CASSLEIGDTQYF. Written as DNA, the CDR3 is TGCGCCAGCAGCTTGGAGATCGGGGATACGCAGTATTTT.

The CDR3 DNA is TGTGCCAGCAGCTTGGGTGCGGGGGGGCCGCTTAATGAGCAGTTCTTC. It encodes CASSLGAGGPLNEQFF. The genes are TRBV5-6 and TRBJ2-1, with 9 bases aligning to TRBD2. Germline lookup yields CDR1 SGHDT and CDR2 YYEEEE. J gave up 7 bases and V 0 bases, and 8 bases lay outside the gene matches. The CDR3 extends over 16 amino acids.

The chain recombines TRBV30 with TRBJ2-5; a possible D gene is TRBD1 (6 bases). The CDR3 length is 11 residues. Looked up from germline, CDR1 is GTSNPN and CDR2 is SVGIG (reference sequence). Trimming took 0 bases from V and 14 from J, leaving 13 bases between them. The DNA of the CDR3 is TGTGCCTGGAGTGTTGGAGACAGGAATTACTTC. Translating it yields CAWSVGDRNYF.

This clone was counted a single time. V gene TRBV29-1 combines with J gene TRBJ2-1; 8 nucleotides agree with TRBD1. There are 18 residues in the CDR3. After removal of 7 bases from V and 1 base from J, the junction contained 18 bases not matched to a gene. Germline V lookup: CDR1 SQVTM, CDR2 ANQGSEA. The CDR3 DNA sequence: TGCAGCGCTGGCGAACCAGTTACGAGGGACAGGTCCTACAATGAGCAGTTCTTC. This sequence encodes CSAGEPVTRDRSYNEQFF.